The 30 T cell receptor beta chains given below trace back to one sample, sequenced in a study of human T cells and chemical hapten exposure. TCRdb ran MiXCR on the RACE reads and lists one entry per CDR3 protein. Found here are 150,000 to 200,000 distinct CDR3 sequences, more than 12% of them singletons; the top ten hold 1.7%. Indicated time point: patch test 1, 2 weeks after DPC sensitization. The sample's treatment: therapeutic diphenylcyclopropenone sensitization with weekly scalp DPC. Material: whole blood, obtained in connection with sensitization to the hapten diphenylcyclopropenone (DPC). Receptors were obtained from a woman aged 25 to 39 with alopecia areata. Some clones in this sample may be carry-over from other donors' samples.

CDR3: CSVANSGRTSEQYF. The DNA of the CDR3 is TGCAGCGTTGCAAATAGCGGGAGGACAAGCGAGCAGTACTTC. V usage is TRBV29-1 and J usage is TRBJ2-7; 10 bases line up with TRBD2. This CDR3 has 14 amino acids. Germline V gives CDR1 SQVTM, CDR2 ANQGSEA. V was clipped by 4 bases and J by 6 bases; unmatched bases: 9.

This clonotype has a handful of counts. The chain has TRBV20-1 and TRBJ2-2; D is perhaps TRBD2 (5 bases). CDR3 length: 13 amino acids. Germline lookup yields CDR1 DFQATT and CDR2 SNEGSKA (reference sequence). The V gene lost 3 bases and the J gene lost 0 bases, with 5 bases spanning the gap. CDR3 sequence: CSASGTNTGELFF. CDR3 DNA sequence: TGCAGTGCTAGCGGGACGAACACCGGGGAGCTGTTTTTT.

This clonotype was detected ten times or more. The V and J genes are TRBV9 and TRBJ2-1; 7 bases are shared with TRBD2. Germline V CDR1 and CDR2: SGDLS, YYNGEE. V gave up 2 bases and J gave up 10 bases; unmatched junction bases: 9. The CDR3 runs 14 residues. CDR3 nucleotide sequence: TGTGCCAGCAGCGTGGAGTCGACTAGCTGGGAGCAGTTCTTC. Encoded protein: CASSVESTSWEQFF.

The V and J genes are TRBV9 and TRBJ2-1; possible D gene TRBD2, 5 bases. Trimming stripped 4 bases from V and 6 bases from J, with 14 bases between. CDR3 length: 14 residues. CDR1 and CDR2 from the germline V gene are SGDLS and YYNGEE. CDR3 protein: CASSPIGDRNEQFF. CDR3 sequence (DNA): TGTGCCAGCAGCCCCATCGGGGATCGCAATGAGCAGTTCTTC.

In DNA, the CDR3 is TGCAGTGCCGGGGACGGGAGCACAGATACGCAGTATTTT. It codes for CSAGDGSTDTQYF. The rearrangement links TRBV20-1 to TRBJ2-3; D is possibly TRBD1 or TRBD2 (5 bases each). V gave up 6 bases and J gave up 0 bases, with 10 bases separating them. This CDR3 is built from 13 residues. Germline V CDR1 and CDR2: DFQATT, SNEGSKA (reference sequence).

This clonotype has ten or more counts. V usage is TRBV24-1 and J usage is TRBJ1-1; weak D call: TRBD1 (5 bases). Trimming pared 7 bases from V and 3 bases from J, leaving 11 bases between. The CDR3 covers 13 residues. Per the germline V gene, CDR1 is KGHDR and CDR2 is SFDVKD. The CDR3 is CATRGVGDTEAFF. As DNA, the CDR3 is TGTGCCACCAGAGGGGTTGGGGACACTGAAGCTTTCTTT.

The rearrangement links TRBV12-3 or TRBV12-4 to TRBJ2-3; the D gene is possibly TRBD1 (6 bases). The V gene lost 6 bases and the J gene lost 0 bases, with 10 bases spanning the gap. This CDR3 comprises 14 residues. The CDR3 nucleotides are TGTGCCAGCAGAAGACAGGCTAGCACAGATACGCAGTATTTT. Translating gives CASRRQASTDTQYF.

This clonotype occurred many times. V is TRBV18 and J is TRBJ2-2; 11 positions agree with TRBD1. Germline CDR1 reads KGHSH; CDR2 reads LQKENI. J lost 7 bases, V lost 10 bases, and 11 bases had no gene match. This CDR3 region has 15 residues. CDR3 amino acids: CATRPGQGVHGELFF. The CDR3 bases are TGTGCCACCCGACCGGGACAGGGGGTCCACGGGGAGCTGTTTTTT.

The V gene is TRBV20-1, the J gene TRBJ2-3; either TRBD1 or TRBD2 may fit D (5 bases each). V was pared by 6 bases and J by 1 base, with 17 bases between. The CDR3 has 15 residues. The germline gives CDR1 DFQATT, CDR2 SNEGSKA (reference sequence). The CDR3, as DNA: TGCAGTGCCCCCCGGGGCGGCGGAGGCACAGATACGCAGTATTTT. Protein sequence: CSAPRGGGGTDTQYF.

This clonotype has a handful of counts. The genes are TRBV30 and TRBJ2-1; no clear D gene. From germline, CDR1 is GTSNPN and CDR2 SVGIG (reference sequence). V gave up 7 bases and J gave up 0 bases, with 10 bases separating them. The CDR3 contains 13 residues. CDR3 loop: CALKANSYNEQFF. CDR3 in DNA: TGTGCCTTGAAGGCTAACTCCTACAATGAGCAGTTCTTC.

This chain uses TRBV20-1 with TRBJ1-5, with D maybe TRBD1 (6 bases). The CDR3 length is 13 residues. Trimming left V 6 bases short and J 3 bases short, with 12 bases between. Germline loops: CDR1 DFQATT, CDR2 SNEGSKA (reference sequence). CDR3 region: CSAAQGSNQPQHF. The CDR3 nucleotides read TGCAGTGCAGCACAGGGATCCAATCAGCCCCAGCATTTT.

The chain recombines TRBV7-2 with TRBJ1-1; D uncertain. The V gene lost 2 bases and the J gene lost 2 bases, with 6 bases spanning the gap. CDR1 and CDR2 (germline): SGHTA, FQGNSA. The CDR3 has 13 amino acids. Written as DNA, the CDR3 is TGTGCCAGCAGCTTACAGATAAACACTGAAGCTTTCTTT. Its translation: CASSLQINTEAFF.

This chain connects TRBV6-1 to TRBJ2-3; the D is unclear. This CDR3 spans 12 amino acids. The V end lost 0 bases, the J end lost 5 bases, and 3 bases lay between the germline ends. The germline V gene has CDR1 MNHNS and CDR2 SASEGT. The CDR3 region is CASSEAGDTQYF. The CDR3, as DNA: TGTGCCAGCAGTGAAGCGGGAGATACGCAGTATTTT.

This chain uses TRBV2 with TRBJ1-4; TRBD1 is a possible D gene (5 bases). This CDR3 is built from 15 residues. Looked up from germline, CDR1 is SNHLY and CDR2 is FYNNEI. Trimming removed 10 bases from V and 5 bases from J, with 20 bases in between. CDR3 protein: CATRPGGDQNEKLFF. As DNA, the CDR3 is TGTGCCACCCGTCCCGGCGGGGACCAGAATGAAAAACTGTTTTTT.

CDR3 amino acids: CASTFGPFNTEAFF. The CDR3 DNA sequence: TGTGCCAGCACTTTTGGACCTTTTAACACTGAAGCTTTCTTT. The V call is TRBV6-2 or TRBV6-3, the J call TRBJ1-1, with D unresolved. The V gene's germline CDR1 is MNHEY and CDR2 SVGEGT. CDR3 length equals 14 residues. The germline V and J ends were trimmed by 7 bases and 2 bases, with 14 bases remaining between them.

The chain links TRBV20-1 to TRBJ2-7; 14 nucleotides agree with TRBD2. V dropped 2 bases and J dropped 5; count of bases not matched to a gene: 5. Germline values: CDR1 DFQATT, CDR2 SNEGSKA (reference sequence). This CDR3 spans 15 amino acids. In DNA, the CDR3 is TGCAGTGCTAGAAAGGGACTAGCGGGAGTAGACGAGCAGTACTTC. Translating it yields CSARKGLAGVDEQYF.

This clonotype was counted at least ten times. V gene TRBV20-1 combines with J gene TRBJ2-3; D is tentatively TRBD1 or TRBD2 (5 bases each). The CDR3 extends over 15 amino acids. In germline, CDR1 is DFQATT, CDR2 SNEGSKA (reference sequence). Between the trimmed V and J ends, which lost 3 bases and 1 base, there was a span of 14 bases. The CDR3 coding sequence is TGCAGTGCTAGCGACCGGGACCTAGGCACAGATACGCAGTATTTT. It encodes CSASDRDLGTDTQYF.

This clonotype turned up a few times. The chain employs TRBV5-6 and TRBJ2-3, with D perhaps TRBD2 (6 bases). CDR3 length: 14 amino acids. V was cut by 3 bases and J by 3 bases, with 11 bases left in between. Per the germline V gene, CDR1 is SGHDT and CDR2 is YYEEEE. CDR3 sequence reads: CASSSRDLTDTQYF. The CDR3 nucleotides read TGTGCCAGCAGCTCCCGGGACTTGACAGATACGCAGTATTTT.

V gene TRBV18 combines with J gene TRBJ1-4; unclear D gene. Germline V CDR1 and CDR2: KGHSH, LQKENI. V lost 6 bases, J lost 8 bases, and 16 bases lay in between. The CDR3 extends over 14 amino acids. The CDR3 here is CASSPSRIEEKLFF. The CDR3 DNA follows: TGTGCCAGCTCGCCCAGTCGTATAGAGGAAAAACTGTTTTTT.

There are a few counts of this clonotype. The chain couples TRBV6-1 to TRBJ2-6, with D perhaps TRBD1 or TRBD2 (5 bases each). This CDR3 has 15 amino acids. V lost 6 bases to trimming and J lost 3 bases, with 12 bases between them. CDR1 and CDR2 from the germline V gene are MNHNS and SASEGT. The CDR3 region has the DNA TGTGCCAGCAGAGAATCAGGGAGTGGGGCCAACGTCCTGACTTTC. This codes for CASRESGSGANVLTF.

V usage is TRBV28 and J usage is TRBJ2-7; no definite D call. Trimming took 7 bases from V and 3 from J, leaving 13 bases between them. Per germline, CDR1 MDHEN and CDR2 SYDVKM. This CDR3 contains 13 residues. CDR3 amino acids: CASMEGPFYEQYF. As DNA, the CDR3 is TGTGCCAGCATGGAAGGTCCGTTCTACGAGCAGTACTTC.

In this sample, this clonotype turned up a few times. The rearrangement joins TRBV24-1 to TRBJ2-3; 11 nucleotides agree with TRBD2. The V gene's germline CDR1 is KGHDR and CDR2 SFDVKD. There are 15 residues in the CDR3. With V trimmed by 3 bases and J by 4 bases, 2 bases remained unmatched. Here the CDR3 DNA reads TGTGCCACCAGTGATCCGGGACTAGCGGCAGATACGCAGTATTTT. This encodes CATSDPGLAADTQYF.

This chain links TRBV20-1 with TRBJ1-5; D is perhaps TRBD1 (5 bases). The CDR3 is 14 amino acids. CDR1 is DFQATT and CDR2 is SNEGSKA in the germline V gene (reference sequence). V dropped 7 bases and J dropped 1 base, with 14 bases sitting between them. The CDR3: CSVRAGHSNQPQHF. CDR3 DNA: TGCAGTGTAAGGGCAGGGCACAGCAATCAGCCCCAGCATTTT.

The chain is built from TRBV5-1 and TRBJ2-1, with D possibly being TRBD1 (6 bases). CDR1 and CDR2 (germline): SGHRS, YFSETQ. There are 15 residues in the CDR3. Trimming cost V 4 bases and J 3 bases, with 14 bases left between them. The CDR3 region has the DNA TGCGCCAGCAGCGACGCCGGACAGCTCTACAATGAGCAGTTCTTC. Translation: CASSDAGQLYNEQFF.

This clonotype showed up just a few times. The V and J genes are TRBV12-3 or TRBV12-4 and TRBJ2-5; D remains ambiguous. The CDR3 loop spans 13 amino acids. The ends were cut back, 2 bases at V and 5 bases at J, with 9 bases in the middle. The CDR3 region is CASSLISRETQYF. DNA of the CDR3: TGTGCCAGCAGTTTAATTAGCAGGGAGACCCAGTACTTC.

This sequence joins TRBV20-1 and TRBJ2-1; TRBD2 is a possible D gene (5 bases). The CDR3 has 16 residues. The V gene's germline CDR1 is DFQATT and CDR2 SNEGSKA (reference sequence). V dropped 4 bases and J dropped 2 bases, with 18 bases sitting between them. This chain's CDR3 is CSAKFFGRVPYNEQFF. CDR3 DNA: TGCAGTGCTAAATTCTTTGGGCGGGTTCCCTACAATGAGCAGTTCTTC.

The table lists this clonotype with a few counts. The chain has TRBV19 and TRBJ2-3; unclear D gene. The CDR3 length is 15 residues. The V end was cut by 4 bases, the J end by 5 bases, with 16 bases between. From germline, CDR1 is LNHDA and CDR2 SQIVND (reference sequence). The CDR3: CASSRGFRNLDTQYF. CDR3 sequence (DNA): TGTGCCAGTAGTAGAGGATTTAGAAATTTAGATACGCAGTATTTT.

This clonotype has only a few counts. In nucleotides, the CDR3 is TGTGCCAGTGTCCCGAGCTCTGGAAACACCATATATTTT. The encoded protein is CASVPSSGNTIYF. V gene TRBV28 combines with J gene TRBJ1-3; no firm D call. The germline gives CDR1 MDHEN, CDR2 SYDVKM. Deletions cut 9 bases from V and 0 bases from J, with 9 bases between. The CDR3 spans 13 residues.

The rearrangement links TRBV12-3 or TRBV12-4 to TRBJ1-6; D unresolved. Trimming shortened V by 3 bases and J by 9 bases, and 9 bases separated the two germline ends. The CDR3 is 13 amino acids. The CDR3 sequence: CASSFGVSSPLHF. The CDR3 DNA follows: TGTGCCAGCAGTTTCGGGGTATCTTCACCCCTCCACTTT.

The CDR3 reads CASSPGQIRDGYTF. CDR3 sequence (DNA): TGTGCCAGCTCCCCGGGACAGATCAGGGATGGCTACACCTTC. J is TRBJ1-2 and V is TRBV2, with 7 bases lining up with TRBD1. V gave up 8 bases and J gave up 6 bases; unmatched junction bases: 12. Germline CDR1 reads SNHLY; CDR2 reads FYNNEI. CDR3 length: 14 amino acids.